This TCR beta chain is from a study of metastatic and nonmetastatic thyroid tumors. Overall study context: Comparison of repertoires was carried out across blood and tumor or nodule tissue from malignant and benign thyroid patients. Study-level findings and limits: In blood and tumor, TCR beta diversity was reportedly significantly higher in malignant thyroid tumors than in benign nodules.

This clone has a count of ten or more. Its matching antigen is unknown. After removal of 5 bases from V and 7 bases from J, the junction contained 12 bases not matched to a gene. This CDR3 region has 15 residues. Germline lookup yields CDR1 SGHTA and CDR2 FQGTGA. Until they underwent thyroid surgery, no patient had received any treatment. As handled by the study authors: Clinicopathological groups of papillary thyroid cancer showed CDR3 differences that were used to build a distant-metastasis classifier. TCRdb reanalyzed the PCR reads with MiXCR. TCRdb, not the original authors, processed these V and J calls. The sample contains roughly 27,000 clones, approximately 12% of which appear only once.

Sequenced material: blood. This sequence was found in a female donor with papillary thyroid cancer or a benign thyroid nodule (not recorded which). Some clones in this sample may be carry-over from other donors' samples. This sequence joins TRBV7-3 and TRBJ1-2; 8 bases fit TRBD1. The CDR3 DNA is TGTGCCAGCAGCCGTAGGACAGGGAGAGGTTGTGGCTACACCTTC. It encodes CASSRRTGRGCGYTF.